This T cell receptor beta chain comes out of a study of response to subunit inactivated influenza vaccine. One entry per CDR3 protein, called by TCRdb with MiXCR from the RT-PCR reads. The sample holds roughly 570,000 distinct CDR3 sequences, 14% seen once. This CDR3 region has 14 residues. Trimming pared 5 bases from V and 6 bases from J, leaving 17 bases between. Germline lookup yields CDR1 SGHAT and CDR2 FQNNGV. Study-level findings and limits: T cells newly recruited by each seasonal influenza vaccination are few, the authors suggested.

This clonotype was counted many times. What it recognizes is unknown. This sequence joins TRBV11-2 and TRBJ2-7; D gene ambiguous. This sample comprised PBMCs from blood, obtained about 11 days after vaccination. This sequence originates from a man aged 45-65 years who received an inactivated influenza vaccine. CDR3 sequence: CASSLRGSIGEQYF. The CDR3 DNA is TGTGCCAGCAGCCTCCGAGGCAGTATTGGCGAGCAGTACTTC. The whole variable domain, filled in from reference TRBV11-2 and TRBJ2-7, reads EAGVAQSPRYKIIEKRQSVAFWCNPISGHATLYWYQQILGQGPKLLIQFQNNGVVDDSQLPKDRFSAERLKGVDSTLKIQPAKLEDSAVYLCASSLRGSIGEQYFGPGTRLTVT.